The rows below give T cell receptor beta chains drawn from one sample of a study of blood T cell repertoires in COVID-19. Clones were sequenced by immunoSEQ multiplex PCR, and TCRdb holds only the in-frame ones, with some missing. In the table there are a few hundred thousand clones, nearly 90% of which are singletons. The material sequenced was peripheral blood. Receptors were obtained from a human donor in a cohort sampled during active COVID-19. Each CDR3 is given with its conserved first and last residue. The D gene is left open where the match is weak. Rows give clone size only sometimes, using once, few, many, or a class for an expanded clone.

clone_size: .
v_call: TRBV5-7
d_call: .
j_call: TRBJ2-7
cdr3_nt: TGTGCCAGCAGCTTCGGGGACTCAAAGGTCGCGGGATCCTACGAGCAGTACTTC
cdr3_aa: CASSFGDSKVAGSYEQYF

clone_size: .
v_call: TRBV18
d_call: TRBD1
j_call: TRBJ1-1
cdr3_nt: TGTGCCAGCTCACAGACAGGGGCCACCACTGAAGCTTTCTTT
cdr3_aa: CASSQTGATTEAFF

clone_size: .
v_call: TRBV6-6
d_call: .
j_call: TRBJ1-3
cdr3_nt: TGTGCCAGCAGCCCCACGGGCTCTGGAAACACCATATATTTT
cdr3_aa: CASSPTGSGNTIYF

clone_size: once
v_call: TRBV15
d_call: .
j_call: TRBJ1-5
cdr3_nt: TGTGCCACCAGCACCTCGACAGGCCTAAATCAGCCCCAGCATTTT
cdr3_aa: CATSTSTGLNQPQHF

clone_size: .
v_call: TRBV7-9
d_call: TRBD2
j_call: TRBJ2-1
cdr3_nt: TGTGCCAGCAGCTCTAGGACTAGCGAGAGCTCCTACAATGAGCAGTTCTTC
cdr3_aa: CASSSRTSESSYNEQFF

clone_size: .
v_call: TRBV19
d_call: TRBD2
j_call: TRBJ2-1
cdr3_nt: TGTGCCAGTAGACCGAGCGGGGGGTCCTTCAATGAGCAGTTCTTC
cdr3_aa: CASRPSGGSFNEQFF

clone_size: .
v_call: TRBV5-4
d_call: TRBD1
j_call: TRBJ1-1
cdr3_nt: TGTGCCAGCAGCGACGACAGGGTTACTGAAGCTTTCTTT
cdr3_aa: CASSDDRVTEAFF

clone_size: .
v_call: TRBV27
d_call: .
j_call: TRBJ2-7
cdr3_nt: TGTGCCAGCAGTTCCGTAGGGGGGAGGGGACGCGAGCAGTACTTC
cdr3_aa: CASSSVGGRGREQYF

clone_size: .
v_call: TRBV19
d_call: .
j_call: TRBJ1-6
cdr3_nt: TGTGCCACCCGCGGGGGCGTGTATAATTCACCCCTCCACTTT
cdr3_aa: CATRGGVYNSPLHF

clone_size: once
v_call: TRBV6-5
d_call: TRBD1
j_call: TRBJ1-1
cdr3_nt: TGTGCCAGCAACGACAGGGAGAACACTGAAGCTTTCTTT
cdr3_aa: CASNDRENTEAFF

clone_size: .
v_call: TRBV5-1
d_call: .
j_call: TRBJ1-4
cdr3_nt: TGCGCCAGTTCTTGGGGACCAGCGGGTGAAAAACTGTTTTTT
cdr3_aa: CASSWGPAGEKLFF

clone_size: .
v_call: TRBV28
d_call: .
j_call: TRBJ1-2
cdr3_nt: TGTGCCAGCGTATTGAAACCAAGGGGCAACTATGGCTACACCTTC
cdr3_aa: CASVLKPRGNYGYTF

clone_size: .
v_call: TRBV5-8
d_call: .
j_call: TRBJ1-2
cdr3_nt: TGTGCCAGCAGCTTGAACGTCCCACCCTTTAGTGGCTACACCTTC
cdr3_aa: CASSLNVPPFSGYTF

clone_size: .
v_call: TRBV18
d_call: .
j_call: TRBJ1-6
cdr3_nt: TGTGCCAGCTCATACGGACAGAGCTCCTATAATTCACCCCTCCACTTT
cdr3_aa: CASSYGQSSYNSPLHF

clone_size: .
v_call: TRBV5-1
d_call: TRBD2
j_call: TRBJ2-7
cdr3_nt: TGCGCCAGCAGCTTGGAGACTAGCGGGGGAGTGTACTTC
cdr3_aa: CASSLETSGGVYF

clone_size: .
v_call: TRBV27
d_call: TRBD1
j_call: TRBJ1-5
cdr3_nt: TGTGCCAGCAGTTTACGAGGGACAGTCAATCAGCCCCAGCATTTT
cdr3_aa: CASSLRGTVNQPQHF

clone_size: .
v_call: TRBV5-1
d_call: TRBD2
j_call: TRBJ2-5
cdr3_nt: TGCGCCAGCAGCCCCTTCGGGACTAGCGGGGGAGAGACCCAGTACTTC
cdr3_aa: CASSPFGTSGGETQYF

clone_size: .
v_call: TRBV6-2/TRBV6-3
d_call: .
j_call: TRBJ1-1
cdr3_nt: TGTGCCAGCAGTTACGCCCAGGGTGGGACTGAAGCTTTCTTT
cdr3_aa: CASSYAQGGTEAFF

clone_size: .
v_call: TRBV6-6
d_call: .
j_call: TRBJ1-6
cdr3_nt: TGTGCCAGCAGTAAGCCCGGGACAAGCTATAATTCACCCCTCCACTTT
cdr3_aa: CASSKPGTSYNSPLHF

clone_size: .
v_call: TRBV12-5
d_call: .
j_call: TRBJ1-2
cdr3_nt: TGTGCTAGTGGTTTAAACCGGGCTACCGACAGGCGCGTCTATGGCTACACCTTC
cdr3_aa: CASGLNRATDRRVYGYTF

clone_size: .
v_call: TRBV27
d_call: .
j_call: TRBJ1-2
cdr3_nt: TGTGCCAGCAGTTTAAAAGGGGAAGGCTACACCTTC
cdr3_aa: CASSLKGEGYTF

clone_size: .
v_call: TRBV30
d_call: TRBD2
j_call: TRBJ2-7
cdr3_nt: TGTGCCTGGAGTGTACGTGGTAGCGGGAGGGCCGATTACGAGCAGTACTTC
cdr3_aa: CAWSVRGSGRADYEQYF

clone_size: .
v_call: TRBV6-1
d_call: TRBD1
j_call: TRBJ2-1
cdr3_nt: TGTGCCAGCAGTGGACTACAGGGGAGCTCCTACAATGAGCAGTTCTTC
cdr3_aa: CASSGLQGSSYNEQFF

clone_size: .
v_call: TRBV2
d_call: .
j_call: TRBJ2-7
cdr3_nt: TGTGCCAGCAGTGTGGACAGCCTCCTCGGGGAGCAGTACTTC
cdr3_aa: CASSVDSLLGEQYF

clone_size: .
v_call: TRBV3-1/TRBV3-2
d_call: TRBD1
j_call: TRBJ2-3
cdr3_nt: TGTGCCAGCAGCCCCCAAGTTAGGGGGCCCCCCCTGGGAGATACGCAGTATTTT
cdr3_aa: CASSPQVRGPPLGDTQYF

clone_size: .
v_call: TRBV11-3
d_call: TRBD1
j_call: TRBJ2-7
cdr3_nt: TGTGCCAGCAGCCCCGGGACAGGGAGCTACGAGCAGTACTTC
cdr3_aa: CASSPGTGSYEQYF

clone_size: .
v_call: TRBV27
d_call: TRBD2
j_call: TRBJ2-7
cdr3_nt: TGTGCCAGCAGCCTAGCGGGGGGGGGTAACGCCTACGAGCAGTACTTC
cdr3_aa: CASSLAGGGNAYEQYF

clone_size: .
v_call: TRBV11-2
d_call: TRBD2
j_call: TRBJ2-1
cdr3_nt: TGTGCCAGCGGCGCAACCCGCGGGGGGACCAATGAGCAGTTCTTC
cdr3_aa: CASGATRGGTNEQFF

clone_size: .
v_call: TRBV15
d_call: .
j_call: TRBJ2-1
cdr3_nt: TGTGCCACCAGCAGAGAATTGCTGACAGCGTTGAGATCCTACAATGAGCAGTTCTTC
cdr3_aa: CATSRELLTALRSYNEQFF

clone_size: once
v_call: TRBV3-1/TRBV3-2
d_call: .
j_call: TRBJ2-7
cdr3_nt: TGTGCCAGCAGCCAAAAAGAACGGACAGCAGACTACGAGCAGTACTTC
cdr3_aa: CASSQKERTADYEQYF

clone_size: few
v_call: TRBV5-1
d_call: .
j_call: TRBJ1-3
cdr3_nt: TGCGCCAGCAGCTTGGGCCCGGGGGACACCATATATTTT
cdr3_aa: CASSLGPGDTIYF